This TCR beta chain was captured in a study of Ad26.COV2.S vaccination and SARS-CoV-2 variants. Measured with immunoSEQ multiplex PCR; TCRdb has only the in-frame clones, and not every one. The sample has roughly 420,000 clones; roughly nine tenths are singletons. About this clone: Antigen: not known.

Broader study findings: Analyses that measured TCR breadth and depth may have underestimated total T cell responses.

Specified treatment: roughly 18 received Ad26.COV2.S at low or high dose, single or two shots; about 5 received placebo; per-sample allocation not given. Day 63 after the first injection of vaccine or placebo was the sampling time. It was an adult aged 18-55 years in Boston who was the donor. Germline V gene sequence: CDR1 SGHVS, CDR2 FQNEAQ. V was trimmed by 0 bases and J by 0 bases, leaving 15 bases between them. This CDR3 region has 17 residues. This sequence joins TRBV7-8 and TRBJ2-7; tentative D call: TRBD2 (5 bases). This material consisted of peripheral blood, taken in a trial of Ad26.COV2.S vaccine versus placebo. The sequence was obtained from a person aged 18-65 years who received the Ad26.COV2.S COVID-19 vaccine or a placebo. CDR3 coding DNA: TGTGCCAGCAGCTTAGCCCCCCGGACGGGGTCCTCCTACGAGCAGTACTTC. Translation gives CASSLAPRTGSSYEQYF.